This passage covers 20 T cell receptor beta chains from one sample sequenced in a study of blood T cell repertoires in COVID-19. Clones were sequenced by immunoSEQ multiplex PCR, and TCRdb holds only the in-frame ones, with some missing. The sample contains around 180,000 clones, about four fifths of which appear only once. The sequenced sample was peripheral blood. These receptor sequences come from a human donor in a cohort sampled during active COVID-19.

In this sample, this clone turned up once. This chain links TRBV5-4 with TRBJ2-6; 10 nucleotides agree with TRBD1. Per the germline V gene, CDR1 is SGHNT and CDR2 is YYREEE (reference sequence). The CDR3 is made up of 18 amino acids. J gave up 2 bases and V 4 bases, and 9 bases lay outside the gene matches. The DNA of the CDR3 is TGTGCCAGCAGCAGCAAGACAGGACAGGGGGCTGGGGCCAACGTCCTGACTTTC. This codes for CASSSKTGQGAGANVLTF. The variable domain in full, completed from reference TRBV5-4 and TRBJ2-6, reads ETGVTQSPTHLIKTRGQQVTLRCSSQSGHNTVSWYQQALGQGPQFIFQYYREEENGRGNFPPRFSGLQFPNYSSELNVNALELDDSALYLCASSSKTGQGAGANVLTFGAGSRLTVL.

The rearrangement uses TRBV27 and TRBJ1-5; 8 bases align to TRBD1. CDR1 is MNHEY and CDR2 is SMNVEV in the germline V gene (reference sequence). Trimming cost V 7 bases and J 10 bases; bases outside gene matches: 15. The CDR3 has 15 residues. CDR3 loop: CASNPQGALWEPQHF. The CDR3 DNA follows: TGTGCCAGCAACCCCCAGGGGGCGTTATGGGAACCCCAGCATTTT.

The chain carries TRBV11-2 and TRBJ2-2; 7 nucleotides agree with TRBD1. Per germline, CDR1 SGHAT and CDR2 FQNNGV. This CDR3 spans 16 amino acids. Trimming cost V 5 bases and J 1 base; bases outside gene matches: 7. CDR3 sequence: CASSPRGDRNTGELFF. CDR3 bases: TGTGCCAGCAGCCCTCGAGGGGACAGGAACACCGGGGAGCTGTTTTTT.

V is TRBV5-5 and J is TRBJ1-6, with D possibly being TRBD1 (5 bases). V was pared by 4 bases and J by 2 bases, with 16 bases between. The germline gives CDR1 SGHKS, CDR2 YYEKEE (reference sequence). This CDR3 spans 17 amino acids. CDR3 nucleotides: TGTGCCAGCAGCCCTGACCTGACGGGGGCCTATAATTCACCCCTCCACTTT. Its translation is CASSPDLTGAYNSPLHF. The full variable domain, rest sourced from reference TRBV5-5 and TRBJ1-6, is DAGVTQSPTHLIKTRGQQVTLRCSPISGHKSVSWYQQVLGQGPQFIFQYYEKEERGRGNFPDRFSARQFPNYSSELNVNALLLGDSALYLCASSPDLTGAYNSPLHFGNGTRLTVT.

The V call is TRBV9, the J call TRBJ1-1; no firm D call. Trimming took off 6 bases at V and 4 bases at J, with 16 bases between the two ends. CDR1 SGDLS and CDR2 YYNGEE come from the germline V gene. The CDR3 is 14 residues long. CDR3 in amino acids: CASNTVVSGTEAFF. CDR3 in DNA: TGTGCCAGCAATACCGTAGTCTCCGGCACTGAAGCTTTCTTT.

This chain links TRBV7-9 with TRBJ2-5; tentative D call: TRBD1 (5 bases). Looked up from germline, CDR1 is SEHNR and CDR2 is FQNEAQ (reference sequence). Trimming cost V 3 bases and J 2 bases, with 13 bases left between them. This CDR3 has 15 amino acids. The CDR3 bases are TGTGCCAGCAGCTTCCTCACAGGAGAGCAAGAGACCCAGTACTTC. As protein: CASSFLTGEQETQYF.

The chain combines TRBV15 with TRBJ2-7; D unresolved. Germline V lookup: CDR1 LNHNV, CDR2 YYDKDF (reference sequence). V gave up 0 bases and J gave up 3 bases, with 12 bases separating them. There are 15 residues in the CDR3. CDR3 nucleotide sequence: TGTGCCACCAGCAGAGATTGGAGCAGCTACTACGAGCAGTACTTC. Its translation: CATSRDWSSYYEQYF.

The CDR3 is CASSTPPGLAGGPGRPNEQFF. In DNA form, the CDR3 reads TGTGCCAGTAGTACACCCCCAGGACTAGCGGGGGGGCCCGGGAGACCAAATGAGCAGTTCTTC. J is TRBJ2-1 and V is TRBV19; 15 nucleotides line up with TRBD2. The ends lost 4 bases at V and 7 bases at J; junction bases unmatched: 20. Germline CDR1 reads LNHDA; CDR2 reads SQIVND (reference sequence). CDR3 size: 21 residues.

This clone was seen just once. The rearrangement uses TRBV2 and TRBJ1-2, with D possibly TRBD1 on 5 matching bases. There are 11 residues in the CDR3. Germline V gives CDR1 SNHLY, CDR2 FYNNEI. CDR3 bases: TGTGACGGGGGTCCGGGCTATGGCTACACCTTC. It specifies CDGGPGYGYTF.

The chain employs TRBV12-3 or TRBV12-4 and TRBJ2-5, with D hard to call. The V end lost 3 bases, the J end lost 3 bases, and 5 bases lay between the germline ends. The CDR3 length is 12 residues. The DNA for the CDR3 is TGTGCCAGCAGTTTTCCGGAAGAGACCCAGTACTTC. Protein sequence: CASSFPEETQYF.

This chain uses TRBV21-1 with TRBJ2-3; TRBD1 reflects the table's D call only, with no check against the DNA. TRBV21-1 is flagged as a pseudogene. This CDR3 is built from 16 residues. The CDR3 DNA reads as TGTGCCAGCAGCACTCGGGACAGCCATAGCACAGATACGCAGTATTTT. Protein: CASSTRDSHSTDTQYF.

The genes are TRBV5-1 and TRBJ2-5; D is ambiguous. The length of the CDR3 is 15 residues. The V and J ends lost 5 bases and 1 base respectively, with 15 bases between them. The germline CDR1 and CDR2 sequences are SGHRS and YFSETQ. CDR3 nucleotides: TGCGCCAGCAGTCTTGACACCGACCTCCAAGAGACCCAGTACTTC. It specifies CASSLDTDLQETQYF.

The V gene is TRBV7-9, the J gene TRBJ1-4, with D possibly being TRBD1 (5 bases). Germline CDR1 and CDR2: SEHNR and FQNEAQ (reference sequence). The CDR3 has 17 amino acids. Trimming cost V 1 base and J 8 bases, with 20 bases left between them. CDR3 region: CASSLVFSGRRGEKLFF. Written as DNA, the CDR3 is TGTGCCAGCAGCTTAGTGTTTTCAGGGAGGAGAGGCGAAAAACTGTTTTTT.

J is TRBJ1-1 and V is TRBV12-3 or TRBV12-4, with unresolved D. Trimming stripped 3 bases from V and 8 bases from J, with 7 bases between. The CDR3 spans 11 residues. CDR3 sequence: CASSFGPEAFF. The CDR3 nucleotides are TGTGCCAGCAGTTTTGGCCCAGAAGCTTTCTTT.

The CDR3 region is CASSEGGGDEKLFF. In DNA form, the CDR3 reads TGTGCCAGCAGTGAAGGGGGGGGCGACGAAAAACTGTTTTTT. The rearrangement links TRBV6-1 to TRBJ1-4, with D possibly being TRBD1 (6 bases). V shed 1 base and J shed 8 bases, with 11 bases lying between them. Germline CDR1 is MNHNS and CDR2 is SASEGT. The CDR3 spans 14 residues.

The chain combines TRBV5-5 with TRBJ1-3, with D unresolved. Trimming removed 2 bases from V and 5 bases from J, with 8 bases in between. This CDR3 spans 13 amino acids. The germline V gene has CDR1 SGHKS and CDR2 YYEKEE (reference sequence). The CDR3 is CASSFPGRNTIYF. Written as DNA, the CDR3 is TGTGCCAGCAGCTTTCCTGGGCGAAACACCATATATTTT. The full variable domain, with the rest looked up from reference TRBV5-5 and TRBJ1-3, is DAGVTQSPTHLIKTRGQQVTLRCSPISGHKSVSWYQQVLGQGPQFIFQYYEKEERGRGNFPDRFSARQFPNYSSELNVNALLLGDSALYLCASSFPGRNTIYFGEGSWLTVV.

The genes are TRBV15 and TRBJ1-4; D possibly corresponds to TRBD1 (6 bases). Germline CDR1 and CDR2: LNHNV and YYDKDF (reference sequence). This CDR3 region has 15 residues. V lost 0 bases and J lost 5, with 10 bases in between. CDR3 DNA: TGTGCCACCAGCAGAGAACAGGGCCAAAATGAAAAACTGTTTTTT. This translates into CATSREQGQNEKLFF.

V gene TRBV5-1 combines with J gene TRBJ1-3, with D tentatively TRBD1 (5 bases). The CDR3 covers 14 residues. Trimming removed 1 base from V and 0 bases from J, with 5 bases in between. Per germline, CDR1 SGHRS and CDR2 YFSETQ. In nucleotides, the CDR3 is TGCGCCAGCAGCTTGACAGGCTCTGGAAACACCATATATTTT. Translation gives CASSLTGSGNTIYF. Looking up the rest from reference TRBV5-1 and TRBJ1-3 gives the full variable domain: KAGVTQTPRYLIKTRGQQVTLSCSPISGHRSVSWYQQTPGQGLQFLFEYFSETQRNKGNFPGRFSGRQFSNSRSEMNVSTLELGDSALYLCASSLTGSGNTIYFGEGSWLTVV.

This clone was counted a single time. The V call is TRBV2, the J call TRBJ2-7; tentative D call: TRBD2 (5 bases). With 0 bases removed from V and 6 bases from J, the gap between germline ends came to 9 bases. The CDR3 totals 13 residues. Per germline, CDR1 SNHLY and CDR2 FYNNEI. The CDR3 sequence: CASSEARGGEQYF. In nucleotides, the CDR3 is TGTGCCAGCAGTGAAGCGCGAGGAGGCGAGCAGTACTTC. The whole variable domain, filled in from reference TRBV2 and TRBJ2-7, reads EPEVTQTPSHQVTQMGQEVILRCVPISNHLYFYWYRQILGQKVEFLVSFYNNEISEKSEIFDDQFSVERPDGSNFTLKIRSTKLEDSAMYFCASSEARGGEQYFGPGTRLTVT.

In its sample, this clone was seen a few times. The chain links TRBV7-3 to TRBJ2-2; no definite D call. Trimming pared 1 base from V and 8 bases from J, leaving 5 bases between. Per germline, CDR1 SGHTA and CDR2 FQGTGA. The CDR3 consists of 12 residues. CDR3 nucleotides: TGTGCCAGCAGCTTAAGAGCTGGGGAGCTGTTTTTT. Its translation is CASSLRAGELFF.